This T cell receptor beta chain was recovered during a study of vaccination effects on CD4 cells after COVID-19. Whole-study findings and limits: Cross-reactivity with common cold coronaviruses was shown by only 1 of 255 vaccine-induced clones in healthy vaccinees. Marked clonal contraction was seen late after vaccination (in both infection- and vaccine-induced clones).

Using viral peptide pools, the ViraFEST assay grew out antigen-specific CD4+ T cells prior to sequencing. Researchers isolated CD4+ T cells once about eleven days of culture had elapsed. Vaccinated recipients, who were negative for nucleocapsid antibodies, had no history of SARS-CoV-2 infection. The germline gives CDR1 KGHSH, CDR2 LQKENI. The CDR3 spans 16 residues. The ends were cut back, 3 bases at V and 7 bases at J, with 16 bases in the middle. On this clone: Its antigen remains unknown.

Measured with immunoSEQ multiplex PCR; TCRdb has only the in-frame clones, and not every one. This table has just under 45,000 clones, around 76% appearing once. This receptor was taken from a human donor who received a COVID-19 vaccine. The material was CD4+ T cells from PBMCs cultured with SARS-CoV-2 spike peptides, obtained before COVID-19 vaccination. This rearrangement joins TRBV18 to TRBJ1-6; D unresolved. The CDR3 reads CASSPPGRLANSPLHF. The CDR3 DNA follows: TGTGCCAGCTCACCCCCTGGCAGGTTGGCCAATTCACCCCTCCACTTT.